The sequence of this T cell receptor beta chain was determined in a study of cytomegalovirus exposure and HLA in healthy donors. Study-level findings and limits: Other equally common chains were less clonally expanded than HLA-associated TCR beta chains, a later analysis showed.

CDR1 and CDR2 from the germline V gene are SNHLY and FYNNEI. The CDR3 totals 15 residues. Unmatched junction bases numbered 11, after V lost 5 bases and J lost 9 bases. This clone was found a few times. The antigen is unknown. Each donor was healthy, and each was a bone marrow donor. The primer mix had 60 Vbeta and 13 Jbeta primers. Sequencing used immunoSEQ multiplex PCR; TCRdb keeps in-frame clones, though not all of them. The profile shows approximately 100,000 clones, under 85% of them singletons. The sequence derives from a man aged 35-49 years in good health and CMV-seronegative. The rearrangement links TRBV2 to TRBJ1-5; TRBD1 matches 9 bases. The source material was PBMCs. In nucleotides, the CDR3 is TGTGCCAGCAGTCCCCCCGGGACAGGGAGAGGGCCCCAGCATTTT. Protein sequence: CASSPPGTGRGPQHF.